These 9 T cell receptor beta chains were all obtained from the same sample, sequenced in a study of shared clonotypes between healthy human individuals. Repertoires were generated with immunoSEQ multiplex PCR, while TCRdb's copy carries only in-frame clones and drops some. The sample has 330,000 or so clones, around 67% seen once. Sequences were obtained from memory CD4+ T cells sorted from blood. Regarding subset: CD45RA-negative fraction. The receptors originated from a man aged 25 to 45 in good health.

This clone came up once. The chain recombines TRBV7-9 with TRBJ2-1; 12 positions agree with TRBD2. Germline lookup yields CDR1 SEHNR and CDR2 FQNEAQ (reference sequence). J gave up 7 bases and V 5 bases, and 6 bases lay outside the gene matches. The CDR3 length is 15 residues. The CDR3 nucleotides are TGTGCCAGCAGCCCACTAGCGGGAGGCGGTAATGAGCAGTTCTTC. Its protein is CASSPLAGGGNEQFF.

The rearrangement uses TRBV5-4 and TRBJ2-2, with 10 bases fitting TRBD2. The V and J ends lost 4 bases and 6 bases, in that order; junction bases with no gene match: 12. CDR3 size: 17 residues. Per germline, CDR1 SGHNT and CDR2 YYREEE (reference sequence). CDR3 region: CASSTRPLAGVSGELFF. The CDR3 DNA reads as TGTGCCAGCAGCACACGGCCCCTAGCGGGAGTTTCCGGGGAGCTGTTTTTT. The variable domain in full, completed from reference TRBV5-4 and TRBJ2-2, reads ETGVTQSPTHLIKTRGQQVTLRCSSQSGHNTVSWYQQALGQGPQFIFQYYREEENGRGNFPPRFSGLQFPNYSSELNVNALELDDSALYLCASSTRPLAGVSGELFFGEGSRLTVL.

The rearrangement uses TRBV10-2 and TRBJ1-1, with a tentative D call TRBD1 (5 bases). The V end lost 6 bases, the J end lost 4 bases, and 12 bases lay between the germline ends. Germline CDR1 WSHSY, CDR2 SAAADI. The CDR3 runs 13 residues. This chain's CDR3 is CASRRGEGTEAFF. The DNA of the CDR3 is TGCGCCAGCAGACGAGGGGAGGGCACTGAAGCTTTCTTT.

This clone was seen a handful of times. V usage is TRBV11-2 and J usage is TRBJ1-1, with D tentatively TRBD1 (5 bases). V was trimmed by 5 bases and J by 8 bases, leaving 21 bases between them. Germline lookup yields CDR1 SGHAT and CDR2 FQNNGV. The CDR3 length is 15 residues. Here the CDR3 reads CASSRDSGVAAEAFF. CDR3 sequence (DNA): TGTGCCAGCAGCCGAGATTCGGGGGTGGCAGCCGAAGCTTTCTTT. The full variable domain, with the rest looked up from reference TRBV11-2 and TRBJ1-1, is EAGVAQSPRYKIIEKRQSVAFWCNPISGHATLYWYQQILGQGPKLLIQFQNNGVVDDSQLPKDRFSAERLKGVDSTLKIQPAKLEDSAVYLCASSRDSGVAAEAFFGQGTRLTVV.

The chain links TRBV6-5 to TRBJ2-7; tentatively, D is TRBD1 or TRBD2 (6 bases each). The CDR3 sequence is 14 residues long. Per the germline V gene, CDR1 is MNHEY and CDR2 is SVGAGI. V was shortened by 6 bases and J by 0 bases, with 12 bases between the two germline ends. The CDR3 here is CASSLGGFSYEQYF. CDR3 nucleotide sequence: TGTGCCAGCAGCCTCGGGGGCTTCTCCTACGAGCAGTACTTC.

A few counts support this clone. The chain links TRBV6-5 to TRBJ2-2, with D perhaps TRBD2 (6 bases). Germline V CDR1 and CDR2: MNHEY, SVGAGI. The CDR3 covers 13 residues. V was cut by 5 bases and J by 9 bases, with 13 bases left in between. CDR3 in amino acids: CASSQTTSWELFF. The CDR3 DNA follows: TGTGCCAGCAGTCAAACGACTAGTTGGGAGCTGTTTTTT.

The genes are TRBV20-1 and TRBJ1-5, with unresolved D. V was trimmed by 0 bases and J by 9 bases, leaving 6 bases between them. This CDR3 contains 11 residues. Germline assignment: CDR1 DFQATT and CDR2 SNEGSKA (reference sequence). CDR3 sequence reads: CSARDMGPQHF. CDR3 coding DNA: TGCAGTGCTAGAGATATGGGGCCCCAGCATTTT.

The rearrangement joins TRBV9 to TRBJ1-3; TRBD1 might be the D (5 bases). CDR1 is SGDLS and CDR2 is YYNGEE in the germline V gene. The CDR3 totals 16 residues. V lost 0 bases, J lost 0 bases, and 10 bases lay in between. The CDR3 protein is CASSVDGTTSGNTIYF. CDR3 DNA sequence: TGTGCCAGCAGCGTAGACGGGACCACCTCTGGAAACACCATATATTTT.

The V and J genes are TRBV11-2 and TRBJ2-1, with D unclear. The germline CDR1 and CDR2 sequences are SGHAT and FQNNGV. The ends were cut back, 3 bases at V and 4 bases at J, with 10 bases in the middle. The CDR3 totals 14 residues. The CDR3 loop reads CASSLQRFYNEQFF. CDR3 DNA: TGTGCCAGCAGCTTGCAGAGGTTTTACAATGAGCAGTTCTTC.